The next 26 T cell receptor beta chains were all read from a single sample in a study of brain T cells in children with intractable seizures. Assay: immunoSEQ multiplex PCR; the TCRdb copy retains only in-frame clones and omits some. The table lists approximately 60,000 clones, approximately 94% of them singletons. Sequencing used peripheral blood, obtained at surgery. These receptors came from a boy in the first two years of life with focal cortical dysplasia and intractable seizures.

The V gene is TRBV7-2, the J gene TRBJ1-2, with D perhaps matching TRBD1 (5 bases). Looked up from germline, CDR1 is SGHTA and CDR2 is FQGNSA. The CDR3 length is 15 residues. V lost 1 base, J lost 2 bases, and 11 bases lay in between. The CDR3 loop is CASSLGGSKNYGYTF. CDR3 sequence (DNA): TGTGCCAGCAGCTTAGGGGGGTCCAAGAACTATGGCTACACCTTC.

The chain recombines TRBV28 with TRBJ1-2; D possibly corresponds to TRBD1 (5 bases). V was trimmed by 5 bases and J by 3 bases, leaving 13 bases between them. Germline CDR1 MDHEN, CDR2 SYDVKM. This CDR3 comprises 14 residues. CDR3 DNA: TGTGCCAGCAGTCCGGGACCGAAGGACTATGGCTACACCTTC. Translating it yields CASSPGPKDYGYTF.

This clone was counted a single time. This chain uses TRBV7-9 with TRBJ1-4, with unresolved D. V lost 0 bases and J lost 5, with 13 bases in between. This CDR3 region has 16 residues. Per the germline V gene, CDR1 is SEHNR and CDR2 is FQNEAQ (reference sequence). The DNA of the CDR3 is TGTGCCAGCAGCTTAGCGGCTGGGTCGGGGAATGAAAAACTGTTTTTT. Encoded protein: CASSLAAGSGNEKLFF.

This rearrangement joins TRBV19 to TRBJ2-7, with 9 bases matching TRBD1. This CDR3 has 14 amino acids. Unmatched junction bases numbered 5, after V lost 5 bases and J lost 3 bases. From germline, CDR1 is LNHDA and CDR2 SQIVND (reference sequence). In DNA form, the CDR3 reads TGTGCCAGTAGTCTAAGACAGGGGGGCTACGAGCAGTACTTC. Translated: CASSLRQGGYEQYF.

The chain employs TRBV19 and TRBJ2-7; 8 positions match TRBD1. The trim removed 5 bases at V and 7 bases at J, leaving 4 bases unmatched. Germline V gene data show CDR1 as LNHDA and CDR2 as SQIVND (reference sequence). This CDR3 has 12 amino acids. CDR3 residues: CASSQQGVEQYF. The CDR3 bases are TGTGCCAGTAGTCAACAGGGGGTTGAGCAGTACTTC.

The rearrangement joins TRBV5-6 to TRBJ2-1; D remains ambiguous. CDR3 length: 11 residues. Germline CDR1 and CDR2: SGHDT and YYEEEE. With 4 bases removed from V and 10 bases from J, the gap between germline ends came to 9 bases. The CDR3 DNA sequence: TGTGCCAGCAGCCGACTTGGGGAGCAGTTCTTC. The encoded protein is CASSRLGEQFF.

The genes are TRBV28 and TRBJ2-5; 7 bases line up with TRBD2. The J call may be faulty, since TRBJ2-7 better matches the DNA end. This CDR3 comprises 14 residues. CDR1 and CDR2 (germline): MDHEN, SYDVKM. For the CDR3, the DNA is TGTGCCAGCAGCCAAACCAGCGGGACTTACGAGCAGTACTTC. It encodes CASSQTSGTYEQYF.

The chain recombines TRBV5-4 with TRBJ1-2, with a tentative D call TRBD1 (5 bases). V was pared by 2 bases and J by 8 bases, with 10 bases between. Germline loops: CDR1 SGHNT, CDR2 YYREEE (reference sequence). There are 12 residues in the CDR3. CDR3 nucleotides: TGTGCCAGCAGCTTAAGGGGTGGCGGCTACACCTTC. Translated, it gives CASSLRGGGYTF.

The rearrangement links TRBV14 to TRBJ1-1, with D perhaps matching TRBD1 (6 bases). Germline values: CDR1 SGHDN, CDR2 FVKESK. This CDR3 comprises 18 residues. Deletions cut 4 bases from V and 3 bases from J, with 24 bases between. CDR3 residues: CASSLSRAGGGFDTEAFF. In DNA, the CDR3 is TGTGCCAGCAGCCTCTCCCGGGCGGGGGGCGGCTTTGACACTGAAGCTTTCTTT.

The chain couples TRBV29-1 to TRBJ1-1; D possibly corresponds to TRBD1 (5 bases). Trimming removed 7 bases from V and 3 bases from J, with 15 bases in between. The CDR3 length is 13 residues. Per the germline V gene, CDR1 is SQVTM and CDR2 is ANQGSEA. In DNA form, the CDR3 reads TGCAGCGCTCAAGAGGACACATACACTGAAGCTTTCTTT. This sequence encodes CSAQEDTYTEAFF.

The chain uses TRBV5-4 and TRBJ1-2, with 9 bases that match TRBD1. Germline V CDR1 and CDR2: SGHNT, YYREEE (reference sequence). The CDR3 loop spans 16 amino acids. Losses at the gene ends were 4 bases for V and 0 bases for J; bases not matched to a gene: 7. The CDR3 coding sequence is TGTGCCAGCAGCAACCCGGGACAGGGACCTAACTATGGCTACACCTTC. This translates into CASSNPGQGPNYGYTF.

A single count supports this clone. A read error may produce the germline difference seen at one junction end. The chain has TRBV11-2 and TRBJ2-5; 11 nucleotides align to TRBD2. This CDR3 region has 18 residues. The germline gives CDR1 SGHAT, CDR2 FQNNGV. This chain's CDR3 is CASSLGLAGGALQGTQYF. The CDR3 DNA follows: TGTGCCAGCAGCTTAGGTCTAGCGGGGGGCGCCCTCCAAGGGACCCAGTACTTC. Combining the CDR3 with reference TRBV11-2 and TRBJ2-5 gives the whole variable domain EAGVAQSPRYKIIEKRQSVAFWCNPISGHATLYWYQQILGQGPKLLIQFQNNGVVDDSQLPKDRFSAERLKGVDSTLKIQPAKLEDSAVYLCASSLGLAGGALQGTQYFGPGTRLLVL.

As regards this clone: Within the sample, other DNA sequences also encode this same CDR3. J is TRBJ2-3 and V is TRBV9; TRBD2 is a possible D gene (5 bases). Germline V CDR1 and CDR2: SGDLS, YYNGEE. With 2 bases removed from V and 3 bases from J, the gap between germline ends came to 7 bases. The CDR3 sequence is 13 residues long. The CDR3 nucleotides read TGTGCCAGCAGCGTCGGGGTTACAGATACGCAGTATTTT. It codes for CASSVGVTDTQYF.

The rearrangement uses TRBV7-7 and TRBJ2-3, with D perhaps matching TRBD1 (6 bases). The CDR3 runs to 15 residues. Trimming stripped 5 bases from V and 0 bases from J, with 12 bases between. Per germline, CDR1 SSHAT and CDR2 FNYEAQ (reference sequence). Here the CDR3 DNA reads TGTGCCAGCAGCCCCTTGAGGGGGAGCACAGATACGCAGTATTTT. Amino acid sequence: CASSPLRGSTDTQYF.

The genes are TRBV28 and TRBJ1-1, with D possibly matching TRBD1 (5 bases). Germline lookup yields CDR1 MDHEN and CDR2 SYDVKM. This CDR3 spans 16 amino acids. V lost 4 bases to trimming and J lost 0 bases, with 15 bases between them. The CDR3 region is CASSSRFGALNTEAFF. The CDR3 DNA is TGTGCCAGCAGTTCCCGGTTCGGGGCGTTGAACACTGAAGCTTTCTTT.

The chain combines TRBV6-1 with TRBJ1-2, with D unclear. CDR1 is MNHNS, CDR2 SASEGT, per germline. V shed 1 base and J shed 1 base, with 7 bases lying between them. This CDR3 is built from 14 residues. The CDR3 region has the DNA TGTGCCAGCAGTGAAGGTTGGGTTAACTATGGCTACACCTTC. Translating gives CASSEGWVNYGYTF.

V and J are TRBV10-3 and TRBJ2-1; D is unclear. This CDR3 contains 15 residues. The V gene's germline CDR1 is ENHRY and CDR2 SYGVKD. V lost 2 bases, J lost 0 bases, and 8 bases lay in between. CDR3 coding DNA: TGTGCCATCAGTGAGCTGGGCGACTCCTACAATGAGCAGTTCTTC. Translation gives CAISELGDSYNEQFF.

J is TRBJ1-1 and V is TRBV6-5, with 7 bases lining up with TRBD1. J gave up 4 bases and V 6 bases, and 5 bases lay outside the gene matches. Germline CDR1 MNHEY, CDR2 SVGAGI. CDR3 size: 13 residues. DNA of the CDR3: TGTGCCAGCAGGAAGTACAGGGGCACTGAAGCTTTCTTT. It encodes CASRKYRGTEAFF.

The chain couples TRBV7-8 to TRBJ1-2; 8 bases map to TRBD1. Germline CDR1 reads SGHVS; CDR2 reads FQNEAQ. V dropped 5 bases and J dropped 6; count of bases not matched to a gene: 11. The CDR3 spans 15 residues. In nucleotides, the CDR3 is TGTGCCAGCAGCCTCTCAGAGGACAGGGTAGATGGCTACACCTTC. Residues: CASSLSEDRVDGYTF. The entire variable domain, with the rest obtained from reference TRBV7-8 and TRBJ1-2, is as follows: GAGVSQSPRYKVAKRGQDVALRCDPISGHVSLFWYQQALGQGPEFLTYFQNEAQLDKSGLPSDRFFAERPEGSVSTLKIQRTQQEDSAVYLCASSLSEDRVDGYTFGSGTRLTVV.

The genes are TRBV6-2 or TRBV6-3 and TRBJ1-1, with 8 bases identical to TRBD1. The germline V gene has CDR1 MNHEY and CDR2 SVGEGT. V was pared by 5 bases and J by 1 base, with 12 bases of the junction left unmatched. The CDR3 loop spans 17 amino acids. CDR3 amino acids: CASSQYPRGRANTEAFF. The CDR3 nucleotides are TGTGCCAGCAGTCAGTACCCCAGGGGGCGCGCGAACACTGAAGCTTTCTTT.

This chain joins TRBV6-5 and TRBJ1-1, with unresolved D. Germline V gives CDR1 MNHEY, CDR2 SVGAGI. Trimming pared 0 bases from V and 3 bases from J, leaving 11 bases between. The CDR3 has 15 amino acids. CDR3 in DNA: TGTGCCAGCAGTTACTCAAGGCAGTCGGACACTGAAGCTTTCTTT. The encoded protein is CASSYSRQSDTEAFF.

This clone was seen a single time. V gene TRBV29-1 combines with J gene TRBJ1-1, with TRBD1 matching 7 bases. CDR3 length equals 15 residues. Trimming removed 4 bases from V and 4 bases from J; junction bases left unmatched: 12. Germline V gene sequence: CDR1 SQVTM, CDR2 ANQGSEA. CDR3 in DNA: TGCAGCGTTGTAGGGGGGACAGTTTGGAGCACTGAAGCTTTCTTT. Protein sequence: CSVVGGTVWSTEAFF.

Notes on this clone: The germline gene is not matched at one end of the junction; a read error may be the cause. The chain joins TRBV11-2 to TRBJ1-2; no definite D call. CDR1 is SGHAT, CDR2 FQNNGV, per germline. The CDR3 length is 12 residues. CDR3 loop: CASSPPGPRYIF. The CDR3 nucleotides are TGTGCCAGCAGCCCCCCGGGCCCCCGCTACATCTTC. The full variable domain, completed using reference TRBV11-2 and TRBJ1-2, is EAGVAQSPRYKIIEKRQSVAFWCNPISGHATLYWYQQILGQGPKLLIQFQNNGVVDDSQLPKDRFSAERLKGVDSTLKIQPAKLEDSAVYLCASSPPGPRYIFGSGTRLTVV.

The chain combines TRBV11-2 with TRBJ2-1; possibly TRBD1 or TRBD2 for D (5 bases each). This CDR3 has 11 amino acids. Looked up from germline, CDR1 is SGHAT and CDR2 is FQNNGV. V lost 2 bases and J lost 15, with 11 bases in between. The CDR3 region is CASSLMGPRFF. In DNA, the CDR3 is TGTGCCAGCAGCTTAATGGGACCCAGGTTCTTC.

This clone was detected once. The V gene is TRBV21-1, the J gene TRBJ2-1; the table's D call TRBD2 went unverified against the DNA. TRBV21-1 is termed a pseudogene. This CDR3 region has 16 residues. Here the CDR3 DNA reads TGTGCCATCAGGGAAGGGACTAGCGGGAGGATCAATGAGCAGTTCTTC. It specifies CAIREGTSGRINEQFF.

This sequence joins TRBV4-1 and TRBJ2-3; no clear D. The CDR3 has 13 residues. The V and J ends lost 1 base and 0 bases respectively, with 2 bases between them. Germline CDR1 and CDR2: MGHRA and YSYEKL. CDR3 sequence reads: CASSQASTDTQYF. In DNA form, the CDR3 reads TGCGCCAGCAGCCAAGCTAGCACAGATACGCAGTATTTT.